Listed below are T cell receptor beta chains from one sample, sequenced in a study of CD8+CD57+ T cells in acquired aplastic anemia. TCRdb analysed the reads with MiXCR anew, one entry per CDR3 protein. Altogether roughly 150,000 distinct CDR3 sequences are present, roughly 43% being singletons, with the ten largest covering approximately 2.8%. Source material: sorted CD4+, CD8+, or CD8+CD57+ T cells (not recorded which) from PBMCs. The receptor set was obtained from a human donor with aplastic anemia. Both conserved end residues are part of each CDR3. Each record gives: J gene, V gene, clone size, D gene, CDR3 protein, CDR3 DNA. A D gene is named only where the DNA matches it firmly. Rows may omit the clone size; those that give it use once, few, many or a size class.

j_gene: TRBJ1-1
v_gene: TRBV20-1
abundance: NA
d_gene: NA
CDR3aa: CSASLNSNTEAFF
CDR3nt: TGCAGTGCTAGTCTGAACTCGAACACTGAAGCTTTCTTT

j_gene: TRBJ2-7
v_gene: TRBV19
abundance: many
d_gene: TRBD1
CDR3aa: CASSIGTGGAYEQYF
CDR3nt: TGTGCCAGTAGTATCGGGACAGGGGGCGCGTACGAGCAGTACTTC

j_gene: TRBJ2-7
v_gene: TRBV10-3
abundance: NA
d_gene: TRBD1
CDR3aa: CAISTGAYEQYF
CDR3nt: TGTGCCATTTCGACAGGGGCCTACGAGCAGTACTTC

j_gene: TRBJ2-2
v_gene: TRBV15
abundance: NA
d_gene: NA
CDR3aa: CATSRGTYGAAGKLFF
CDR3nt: TGTGCCACCAGCAGAGGGACCTATGGGGCAGCCGGGAAGCTGTTTTTT

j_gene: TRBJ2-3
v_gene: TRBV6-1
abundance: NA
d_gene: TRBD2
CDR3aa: CASQGLVGSWPQYF
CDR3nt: TGTGCCAGCCAGGGACTAGTAGGGAGTTGGCCGCAGTATTTT

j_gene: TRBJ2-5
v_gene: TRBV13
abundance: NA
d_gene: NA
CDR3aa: CASSWSGTETQYF
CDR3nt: TGTGCCAGCAGCTGGTCAGGGACGGAGACCCAGTACTTC

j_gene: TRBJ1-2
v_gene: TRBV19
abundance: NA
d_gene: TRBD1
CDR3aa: CASSIRDRSNYGYTF
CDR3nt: TGTGCCAGTAGTATACGGGACAGATCTAACTATGGCTACACCTTC

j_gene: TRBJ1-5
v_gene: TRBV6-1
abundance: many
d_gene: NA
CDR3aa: CACSRDYSDNQPQHF
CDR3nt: TGTGCCTGCAGCAGGGACTATAGCGACAATCAGCCCCAGCATTTT

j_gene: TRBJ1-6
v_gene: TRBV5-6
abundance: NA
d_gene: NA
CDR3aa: CASSPRDSPLHF
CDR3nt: TGTGCCAGCAGCCCTCGGGATTCACCCCTCCACTTT

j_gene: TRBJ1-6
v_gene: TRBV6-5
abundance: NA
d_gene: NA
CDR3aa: CASSYSIQLNSPLHF
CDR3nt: TGTGCCAGCAGTTACTCGATACAGCTTAACTCACCCCTCCACTTT

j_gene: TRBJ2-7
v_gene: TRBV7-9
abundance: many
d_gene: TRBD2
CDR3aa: CASTNVEGLGGGGEQYF
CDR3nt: TGTGCCAGCACGAATGTCGAGGGACTAGGTGGGGGAGGCGAGCAGTACTTC

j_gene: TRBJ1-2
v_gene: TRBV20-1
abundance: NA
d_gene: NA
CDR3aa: CSATPDGYGYTF
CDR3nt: TGCAGTGCTACCCCGGACGGATACGGCTACACCTTC

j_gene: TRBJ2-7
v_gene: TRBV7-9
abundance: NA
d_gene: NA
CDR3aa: CASSPSGQEDQYF
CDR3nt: TGTGCCAGCAGCCCATCGGGCCAGGAAGATCAGTACTTC

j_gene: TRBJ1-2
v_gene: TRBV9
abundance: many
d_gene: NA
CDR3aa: CASSVGYRSDGYTF
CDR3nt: TGTGCCAGCAGCGTAGGGTACAGGAGTGATGGCTACACCTTC

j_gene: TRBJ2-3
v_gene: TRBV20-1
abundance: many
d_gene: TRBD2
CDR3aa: CSARDPSGIADTQYF
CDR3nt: TGCAGTGCTAGAGACCCTAGCGGGATAGCAGATACGCAGTATTTT

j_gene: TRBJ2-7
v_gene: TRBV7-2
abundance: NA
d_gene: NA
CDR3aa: CASSWGLNYEQYF
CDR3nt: TGTGCCAGCAGCTGGGGGCTTAACTACGAGCAGTACTTC

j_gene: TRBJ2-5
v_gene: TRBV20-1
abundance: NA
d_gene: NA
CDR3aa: CSASGGEIWETQYF
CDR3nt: TGCAGTGCTAGTGGTGGGGAAATATGGGAGACCCAGTACTTC

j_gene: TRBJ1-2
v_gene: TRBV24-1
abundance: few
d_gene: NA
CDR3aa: CATSGGTDYGYTF
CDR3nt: TGTGCCACCAGTGGAGGGACGGACTATGGCTACACCTTC

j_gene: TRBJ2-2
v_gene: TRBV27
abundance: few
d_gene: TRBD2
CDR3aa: CASSGDYSTGELFF
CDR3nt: TGTGCCAGCAGTGGGGACTACTCTACCGGGGAGCTGTTTTTT

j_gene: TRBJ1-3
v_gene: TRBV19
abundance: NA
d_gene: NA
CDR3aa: CASSIGGDGNTIYF
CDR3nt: TGTGCCAGTAGTATAGGTGGGGATGGAAACACCATATATTTT

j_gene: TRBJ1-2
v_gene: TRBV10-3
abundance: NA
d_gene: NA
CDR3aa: CAILRTFPYGYTF
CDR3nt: TGTGCCATCCTGAGGACATTCCCCTATGGCTACACCTTC

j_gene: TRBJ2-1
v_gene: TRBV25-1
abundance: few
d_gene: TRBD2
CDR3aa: CASSVGTSGIYNEQFF
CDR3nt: TGTGCCAGCAGTGTGGGGACTAGCGGGATCTACAATGAGCAGTTCTTC

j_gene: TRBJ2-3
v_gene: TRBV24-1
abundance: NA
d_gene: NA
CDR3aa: CATSDLSSGRTDTQYF
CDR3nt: TGTGCCACCAGTGATTTGTCCAGCGGCCGCACAGATACGCAGTATTTT

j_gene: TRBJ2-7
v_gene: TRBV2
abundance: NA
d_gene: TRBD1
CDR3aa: CASRPGQGAYEQYF
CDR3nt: TGTGCCAGCAGACCGGGACAGGGTGCCTACGAGCAGTACTTC

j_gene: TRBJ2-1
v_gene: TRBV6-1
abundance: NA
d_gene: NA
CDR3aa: CASSAGGWEPQFF
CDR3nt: TGTGCCAGCAGTGCGGGCGGGTGGGAACCTCAGTTCTTC

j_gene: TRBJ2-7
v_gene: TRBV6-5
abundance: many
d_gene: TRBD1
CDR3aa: CASSYSGQGFEQYF
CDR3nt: TGTGCCAGCAGTTACTCGGGACAGGGCTTCGAGCAGTACTTC

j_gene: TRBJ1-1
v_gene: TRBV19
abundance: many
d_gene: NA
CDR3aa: CASRVTDEAFF
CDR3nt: TGTGCCAGTCGGGTGACGGATGAAGCTTTCTTT

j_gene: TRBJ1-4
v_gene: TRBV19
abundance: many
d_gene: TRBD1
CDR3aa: CASQNRGSNEKLFF
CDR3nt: TGTGCCAGCCAAAACAGGGGGTCTAATGAAAAACTGTTTTTT

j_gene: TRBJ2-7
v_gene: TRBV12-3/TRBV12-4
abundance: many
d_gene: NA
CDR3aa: CASSLGGDVLKQYF
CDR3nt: TGTGCCAGCAGTTTAGGGGGGGACGTTTTGAAGCAGTACTTC

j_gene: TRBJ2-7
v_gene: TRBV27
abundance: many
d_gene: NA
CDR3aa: CASSLRQPPASEQYF
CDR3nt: TGTGCCAGCAGTTTAAGACAGCCTCCCGCATCCGAGCAGTACTTC

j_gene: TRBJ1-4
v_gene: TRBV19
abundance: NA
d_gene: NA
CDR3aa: CASSIGTAGDEKLFF
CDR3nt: TGTGCCAGTAGTATAGGGACAGCGGGGGATGAAAAACTGTTTTTT

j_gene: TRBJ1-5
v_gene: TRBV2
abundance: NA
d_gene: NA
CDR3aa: CASSQVSTGTSSNQPQHF
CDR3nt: TGTGCCAGCAGTCAAGTCAGTACAGGGACCTCTAGCAATCAGCCCCAGCATTTT

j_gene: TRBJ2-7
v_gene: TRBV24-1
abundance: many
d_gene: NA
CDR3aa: CATKGGAGGSSYEQYF
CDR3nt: TGTGCCACCAAGGGGGGGGCGGGTGGGAGCTCCTACGAGCAGTACTTC

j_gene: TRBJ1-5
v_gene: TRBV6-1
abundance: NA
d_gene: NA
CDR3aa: CASENCLTVPQHF
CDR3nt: TGTGCCAGCGAGAATTGTTTGACAGTTCCCCAGCATTTT

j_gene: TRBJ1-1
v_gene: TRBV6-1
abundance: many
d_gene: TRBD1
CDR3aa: CASSIRQGARAFF
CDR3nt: TGTGCCAGCAGTATCCGCCAGGGGGCGAGAGCTTTCTTT

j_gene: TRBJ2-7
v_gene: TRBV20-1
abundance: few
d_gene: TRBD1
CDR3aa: CSARPGQGGSEQYF
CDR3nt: TGCAGTGCTAGGCCTGGACAGGGAGGCTCCGAGCAGTACTTC

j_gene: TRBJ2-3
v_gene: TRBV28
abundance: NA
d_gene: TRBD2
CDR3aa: CASGLAPFTDTQYF
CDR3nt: TGTGCCAGCGGACTAGCGCCATTCACAGATACGCAGTATTTT

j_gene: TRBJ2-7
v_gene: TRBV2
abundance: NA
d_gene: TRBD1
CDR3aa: CAVRGQGTEQYF
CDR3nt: TGTGCCGTCCGCGGACAGGGGACCGAGCAGTACTTC

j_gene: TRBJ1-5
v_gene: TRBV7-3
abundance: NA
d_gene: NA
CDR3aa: CASSPFGQPQHF
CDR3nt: TGTGCCAGCAGCCCCTTCGGTCAGCCCCAGCATTTT

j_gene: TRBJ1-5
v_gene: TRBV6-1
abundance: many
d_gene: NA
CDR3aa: CASSLDRTGQPQHF
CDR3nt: TGTGCCAGCAGCCTTGACCGGACGGGCCAGCCCCAGCATTTT

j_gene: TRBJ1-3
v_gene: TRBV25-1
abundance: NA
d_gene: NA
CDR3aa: CASSKDFLSSGNTIYF
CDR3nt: TGTGCCAGCAGTAAGGACTTCCTGAGCTCTGGAAACACCATATATTTT

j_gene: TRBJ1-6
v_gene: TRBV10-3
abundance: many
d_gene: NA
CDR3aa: CAISESTRGPSPLHF
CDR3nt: TGTGCCATCAGTGAGTCGACTCGGGGACCTTCACCCCTCCACTTT

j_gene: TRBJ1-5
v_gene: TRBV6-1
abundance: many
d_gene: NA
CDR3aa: CASSPVQGHYSNQPQHF
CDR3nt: TGTGCCAGCAGCCCTGTCCAGGGACACTATAGCAATCAGCCCCAGCATTTT

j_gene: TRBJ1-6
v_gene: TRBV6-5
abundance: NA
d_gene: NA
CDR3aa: CASSYDGAGLSPLHF
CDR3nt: TGTGCCAGCAGTTATGACGGGGCAGGGTTATCACCCCTCCACTTT

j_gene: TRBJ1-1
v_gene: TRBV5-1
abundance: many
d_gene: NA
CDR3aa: CASSPGTRGGGTEAFF
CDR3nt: TGCGCCAGCAGCCCTGGAACTAGGGGAGGTGGCACTGAAGCTTTCTTT

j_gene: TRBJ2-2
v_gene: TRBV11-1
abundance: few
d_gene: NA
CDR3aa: CASSPVGGSPTGELFF
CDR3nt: TGTGCCAGCAGCCCCGTAGGAGGGAGCCCCACCGGGGAGCTGTTTTTT

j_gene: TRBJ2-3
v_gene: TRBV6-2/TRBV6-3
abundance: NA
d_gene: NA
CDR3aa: CASSYSSAGRRTDTQYF
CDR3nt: TGTGCCAGCAGTTACTCGAGTGCAGGGCGAAGGACAGATACGCAGTATTTT

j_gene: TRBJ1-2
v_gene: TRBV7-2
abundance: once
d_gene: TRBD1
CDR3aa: CASSLGPDRVNYGYTF
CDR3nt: TGTGCCAGCAGCCTAGGGCCGGACAGGGTTAACTATGGCTACACCTTC

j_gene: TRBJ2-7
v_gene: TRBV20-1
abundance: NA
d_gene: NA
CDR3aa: CSATPTIYEQYF
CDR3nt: TGCAGTGCTACCCCTACGATCTACGAGCAGTACTTC

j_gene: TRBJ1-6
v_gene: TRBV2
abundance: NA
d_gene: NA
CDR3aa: CASSGGDSPLHF
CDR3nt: TGTGCCAGCTCGGGGGGGGATTCACCCCTCCACTTT

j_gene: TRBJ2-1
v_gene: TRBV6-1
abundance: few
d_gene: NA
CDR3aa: CASSLSFSSYNEQFF
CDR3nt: TGTGCCAGCAGCCTCAGTTTCTCCTCCTACAATGAGCAGTTCTTC

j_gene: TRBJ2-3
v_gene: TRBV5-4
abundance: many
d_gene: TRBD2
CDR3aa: CASSLASSSGRGTDTQYF
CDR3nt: TGTGCCAGCAGCTTGGCCTCGTCTAGCGGGAGGGGCACAGATACGCAGTATTTT

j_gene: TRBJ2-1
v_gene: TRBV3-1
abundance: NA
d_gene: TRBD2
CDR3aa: CASSQEAAAGNEQFF
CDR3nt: TGTGCCAGCAGCCAAGAGGCGGCAGCGGGAAATGAGCAGTTCTTC

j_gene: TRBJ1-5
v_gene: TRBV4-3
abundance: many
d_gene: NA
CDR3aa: CASSQDMQGNQPQHF
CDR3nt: TGCGCCAGCAGCCAAGATATGCAGGGGAATCAGCCCCAGCATTTT

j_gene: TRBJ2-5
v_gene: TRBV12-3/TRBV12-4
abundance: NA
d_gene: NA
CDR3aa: CASSRGGWETQYF
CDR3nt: TGTGCCAGCAGCCGAGGGGGTTGGGAGACCCAGTACTTC

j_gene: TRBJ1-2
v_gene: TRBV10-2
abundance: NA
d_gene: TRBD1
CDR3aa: CASSEGTAYGYTF
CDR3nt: TGCGCCAGCAGTGAAGGGACAGCCTATGGCTACACCTTC

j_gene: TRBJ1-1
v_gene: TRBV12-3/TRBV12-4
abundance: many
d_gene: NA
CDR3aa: CASSLLDRFGEAFF
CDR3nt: TGTGCCAGCAGCCTACTCGACAGGTTTGGCGAAGCTTTCTTT